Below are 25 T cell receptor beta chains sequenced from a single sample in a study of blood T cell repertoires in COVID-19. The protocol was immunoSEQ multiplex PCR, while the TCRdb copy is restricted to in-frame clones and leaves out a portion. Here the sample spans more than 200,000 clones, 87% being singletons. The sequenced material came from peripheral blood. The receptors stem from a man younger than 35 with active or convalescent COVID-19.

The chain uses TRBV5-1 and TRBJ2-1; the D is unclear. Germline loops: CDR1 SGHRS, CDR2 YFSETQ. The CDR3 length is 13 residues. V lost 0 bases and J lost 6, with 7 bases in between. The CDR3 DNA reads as TGCGCCAGCAGCTTGGGAGACTCCAATGAGCAGTTCTTC. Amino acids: CASSLGDSNEQFF.

The CDR3 is CASSVGTSYGLEFF. The CDR3 DNA is TGTGCCAGCAGCGTTGGGACTTCCTACGGTTTGGAGTTCTTC. The chain links TRBV13 to TRBJ2-1; weak D call: TRBD2 (6 bases). V was cut by 5 bases and J by 14 bases, with 22 bases left in between. This CDR3 spans 14 amino acids. CDR1 PRHDT and CDR2 FYEKMQ come from the germline V gene (reference sequence).

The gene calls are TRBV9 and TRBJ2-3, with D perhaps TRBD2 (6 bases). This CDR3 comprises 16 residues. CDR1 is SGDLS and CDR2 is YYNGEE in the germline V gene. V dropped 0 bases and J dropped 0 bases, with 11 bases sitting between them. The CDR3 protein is CASSVGLDRSTDTQYF. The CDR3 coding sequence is TGTGCCAGCAGCGTAGGACTAGATAGGAGCACAGATACGCAGTATTTT.

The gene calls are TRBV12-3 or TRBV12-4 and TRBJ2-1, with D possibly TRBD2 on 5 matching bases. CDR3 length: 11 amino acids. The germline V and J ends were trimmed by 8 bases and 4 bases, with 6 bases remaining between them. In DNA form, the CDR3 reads TGTGCCAGCGGAGGTTACAATGAGCAGTTCTTC. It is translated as CASGGYNEQFF.

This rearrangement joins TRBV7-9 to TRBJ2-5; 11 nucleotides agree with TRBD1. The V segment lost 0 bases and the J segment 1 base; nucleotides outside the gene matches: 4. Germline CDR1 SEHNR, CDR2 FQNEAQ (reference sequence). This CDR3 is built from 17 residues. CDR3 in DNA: TGTGCCAGCAGCTTAGCGATCGGGACAGGGGGCCAAGAGACCCAGTACTTC. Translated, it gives CASSLAIGTGGQETQYF.

CDR3 amino acids: CASSSGGILYEQYF. CDR3 bases: TGTGCCAGCAGCTCCGGGGGGATCCTCTACGAGCAGTACTTC. The rearrangement uses TRBV5-4 and TRBJ2-7, with 7 bases identical to TRBD2. The CDR3 totals 14 residues. Germline V gives CDR1 SGHNT, CDR2 YYREEE (reference sequence). V lost 3 bases, J lost 3 bases, and 6 bases stayed unmatched.

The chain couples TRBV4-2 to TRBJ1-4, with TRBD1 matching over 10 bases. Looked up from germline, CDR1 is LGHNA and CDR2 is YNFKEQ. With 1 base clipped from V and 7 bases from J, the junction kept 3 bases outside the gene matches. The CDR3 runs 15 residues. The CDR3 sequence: CASSQGGTGAEKLFF. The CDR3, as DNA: TGTGCCAGCAGCCAAGGAGGGACAGGGGCTGAAAAACTGTTTTTT.

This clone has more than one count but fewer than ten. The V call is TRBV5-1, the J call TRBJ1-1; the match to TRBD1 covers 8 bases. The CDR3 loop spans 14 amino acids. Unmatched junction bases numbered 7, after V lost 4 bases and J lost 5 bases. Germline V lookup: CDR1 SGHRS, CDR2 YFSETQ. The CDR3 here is CASSPDDRGTEAFF. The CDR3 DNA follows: TGCGCCAGCAGCCCCGATGACAGGGGAACTGAAGCTTTCTTT.

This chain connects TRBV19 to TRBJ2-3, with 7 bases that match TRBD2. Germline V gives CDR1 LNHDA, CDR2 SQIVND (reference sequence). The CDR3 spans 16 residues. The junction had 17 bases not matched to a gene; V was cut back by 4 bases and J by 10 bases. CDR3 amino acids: CASSNPAGPRTLAQYF. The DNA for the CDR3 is TGTGCCAGTAGTAACCCAGCGGGACCCCGGACCCTTGCGCAGTATTTT.

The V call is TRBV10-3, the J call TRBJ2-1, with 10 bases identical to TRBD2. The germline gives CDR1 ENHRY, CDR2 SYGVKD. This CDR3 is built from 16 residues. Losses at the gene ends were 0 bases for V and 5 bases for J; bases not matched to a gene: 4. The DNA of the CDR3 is TGTGCCATCAGTGAGTCGGGACTAGCGAGACACAATGAGCAGTTCTTC. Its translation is CAISESGLARHNEQFF.

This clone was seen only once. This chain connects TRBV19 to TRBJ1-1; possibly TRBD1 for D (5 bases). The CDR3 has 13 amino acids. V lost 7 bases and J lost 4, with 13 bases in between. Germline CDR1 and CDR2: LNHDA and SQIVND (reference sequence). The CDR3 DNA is TGTGCCAGTAATTGGGGGGATGGCACTGAAGCTTTCTTT. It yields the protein CASNWGDGTEAFF.

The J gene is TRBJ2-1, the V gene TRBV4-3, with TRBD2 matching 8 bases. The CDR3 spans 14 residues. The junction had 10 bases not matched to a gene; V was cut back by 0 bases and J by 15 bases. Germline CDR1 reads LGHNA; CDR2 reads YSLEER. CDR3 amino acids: CASSQDWDGTRLFF. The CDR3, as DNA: TGCGCCAGCAGCCAAGATTGGGATGGGACTAGGCTGTTCTTC.

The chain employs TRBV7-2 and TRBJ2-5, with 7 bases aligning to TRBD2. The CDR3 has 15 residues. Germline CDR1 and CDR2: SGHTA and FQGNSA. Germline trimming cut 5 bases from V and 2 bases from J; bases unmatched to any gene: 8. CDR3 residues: CASSLNPGGQETQYF. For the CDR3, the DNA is TGTGCCAGCAGCCTGAACCCCGGGGGGCAAGAGACCCAGTACTTC.

The DNA of the CDR3 is TGTGCCAGCAGTTTTTGGACAGGTGGCTACAATGAGCAGTTCTTC. Its translation is CASSFWTGGYNEQFF. V usage is TRBV27 and J usage is TRBJ2-1; 7 nucleotides align to TRBD1. V gave up 3 bases and J gave up 3 bases; unmatched junction bases: 5. CDR3 length: 15 amino acids. Germline V gene data show CDR1 as MNHEY and CDR2 as SMNVEV (reference sequence).

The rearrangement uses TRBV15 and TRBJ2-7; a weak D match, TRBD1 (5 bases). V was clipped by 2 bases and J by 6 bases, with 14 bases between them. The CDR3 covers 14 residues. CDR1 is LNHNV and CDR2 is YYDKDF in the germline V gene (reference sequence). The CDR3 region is CATSRQGTSREQYF. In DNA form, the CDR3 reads TGTGCCACCAGCAGACAGGGTACCTCACGCGAGCAGTACTTC.

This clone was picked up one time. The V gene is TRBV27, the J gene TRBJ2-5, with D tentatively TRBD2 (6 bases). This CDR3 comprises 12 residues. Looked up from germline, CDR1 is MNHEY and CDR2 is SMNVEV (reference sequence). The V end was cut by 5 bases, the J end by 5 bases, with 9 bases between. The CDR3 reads CASSPRGETQYF. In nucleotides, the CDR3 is TGTGCCAGCAGTCCCCGGGGGGAGACCCAGTACTTC.

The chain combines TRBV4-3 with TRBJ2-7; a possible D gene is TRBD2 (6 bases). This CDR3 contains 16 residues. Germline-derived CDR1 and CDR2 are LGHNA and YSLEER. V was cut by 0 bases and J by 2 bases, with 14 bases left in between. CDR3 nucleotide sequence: TGCGCCAGCAGCCAAGATTGGGGGGAGTGGACCTACGAGCAGTACTTC. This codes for CASSQDWGEWTYEQYF.

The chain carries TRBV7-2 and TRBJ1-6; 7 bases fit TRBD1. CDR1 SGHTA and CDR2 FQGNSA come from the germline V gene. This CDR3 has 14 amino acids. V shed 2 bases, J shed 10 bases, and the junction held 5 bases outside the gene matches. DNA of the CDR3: TGTGCCAGCAGCTTAACAGGGGTACCCTCACCCCTCCACTTT. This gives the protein CASSLTGVPSPLHF. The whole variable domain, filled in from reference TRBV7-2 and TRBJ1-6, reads GAGVSQSPSNKVTEKGKDVELRCDPISGHTALYWYRQSLGQGLEFLIYFQGNSAPDKSGLPSDRFSAERTGGSVSTLTIQRTQQEDSAVYLCASSLTGVPSPLHFGNGTRLTVT.

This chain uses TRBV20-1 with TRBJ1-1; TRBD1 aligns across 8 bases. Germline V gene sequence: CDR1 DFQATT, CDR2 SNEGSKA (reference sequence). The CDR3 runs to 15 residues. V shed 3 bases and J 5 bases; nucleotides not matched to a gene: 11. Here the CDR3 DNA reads TGCAGTGCTAGTGCTAGTCGGACAGGGAGAACTGAAGCTTTCTTT. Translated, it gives CSASASRTGRTEAFF.

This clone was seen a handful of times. Here the CDR3 DNA reads TGTGCCAGCTCAAATCTAACACCGGGACAGCTTAACTATGGCTACACCTTC. Encoded protein: CASSNLTPGQLNYGYTF. The chain carries TRBV18 and TRBJ1-2, with 7 bases aligning to TRBD1. Losses at the gene ends were 5 bases for V and 1 base for J; bases not matched to a gene: 13. CDR3 length equals 17 residues. Germline lookup yields CDR1 KGHSH and CDR2 LQKENI. The full variable domain, rest sourced from reference TRBV18 and TRBJ1-2, is NAGVMQNPRHLVRRRGQEARLRCSPMKGHSHVYWYRQLPEEGLKFMVYLQKENIIDESGMPKERFSAEFPKEGPSILRIQQVVRGDSAAYFCASSNLTPGQLNYGYTFGSGTRLTVV.

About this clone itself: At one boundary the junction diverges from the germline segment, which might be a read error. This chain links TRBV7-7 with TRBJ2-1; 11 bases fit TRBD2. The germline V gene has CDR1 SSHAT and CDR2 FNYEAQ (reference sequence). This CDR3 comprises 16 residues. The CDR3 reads CASSLQLAGVQNEQFF. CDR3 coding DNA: TGTGCTAGCAGCCTCCAACTAGCGGGAGTGCAAAATGAGCAGTTCTTC.

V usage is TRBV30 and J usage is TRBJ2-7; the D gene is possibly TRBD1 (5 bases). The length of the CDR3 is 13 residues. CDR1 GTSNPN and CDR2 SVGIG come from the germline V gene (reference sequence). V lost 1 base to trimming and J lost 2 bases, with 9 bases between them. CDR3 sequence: CAWSAGFTYEQYF. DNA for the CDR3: TGTGCCTGGAGTGCAGGGTTTACCTACGAGCAGTACTTC.

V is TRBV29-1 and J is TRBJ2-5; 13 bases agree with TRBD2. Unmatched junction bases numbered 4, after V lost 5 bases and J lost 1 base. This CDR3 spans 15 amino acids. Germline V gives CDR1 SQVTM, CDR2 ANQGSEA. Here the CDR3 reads CSVLGLAGVQETQYF. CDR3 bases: TGCAGCGTTCTTGGACTAGCGGGGGTCCAAGAGACCCAGTACTTC. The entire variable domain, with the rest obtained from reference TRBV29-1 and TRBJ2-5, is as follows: SAVISQKPSRDICQRGTSLTIQCQVDSQVTMMFWYRQQPGQSLTLIATANQGSEATYESGFVIDKFPISRPNLTFSTLTVSNMSPEDSSIYLCSVLGLAGVQETQYFGPGTRLLVL.

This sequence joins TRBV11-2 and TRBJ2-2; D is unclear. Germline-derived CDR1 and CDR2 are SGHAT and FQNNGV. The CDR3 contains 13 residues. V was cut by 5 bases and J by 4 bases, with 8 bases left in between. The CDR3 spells CASSPTVTGELFF. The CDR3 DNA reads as TGTGCCAGCAGCCCCACAGTCACCGGGGAGCTGTTTTTT.

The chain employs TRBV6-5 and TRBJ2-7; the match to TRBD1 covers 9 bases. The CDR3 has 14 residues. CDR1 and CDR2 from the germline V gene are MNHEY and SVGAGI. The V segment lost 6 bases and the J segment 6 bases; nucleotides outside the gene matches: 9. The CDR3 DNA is TGTGCCAGCAGCAGGACAGGGGCTCGATCCGAGCAGTACTTC. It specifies CASSRTGARSEQYF.